This passage covers 20 T cell receptor beta chains from one sample sequenced in a study of blood T cell repertoires in COVID-19. TCRdb keeps only in-frame clones here, not all; method: immunoSEQ multiplex PCR. The table records approximately 290,000 clones, approximately 90% of them present only once. Material for sequencing was peripheral blood. The receptors come from a woman in her twenties or thirties with COVID-19, enrolled during active disease.

V and J are TRBV28 and TRBJ2-2, with D perhaps TRBD2 (6 bases). Germline values: CDR1 MDHEN, CDR2 SYDVKM. This CDR3 is 16 amino acids long. Between the trimmed V and J ends, which lost 5 bases and 6 bases, there was a span of 19 bases. CDR3 bases: TGTGCCAGCAGTCCCCGCCGGGGGAAGTCGGCCGGGGAGCTGTTTTTT. Residues: CASSPRRGKSAGELFF. The variable domain in full, with the rest retrieved from reference TRBV28 and TRBJ2-2, is DVKVTQSSRYLVKRTGEKVFLECVQDMDHENMFWYRQDPGLGLRLIYFSYDVKMKEKGDIPEGYSVSREKKERFSLILESASTNQTSMYLCASSPRRGKSAGELFFGEGSRLTVL.

The chain carries TRBV6-1 and TRBJ2-5, with D maybe TRBD2 (7 bases). Germline V gene lookup returns CDR1 MNHNS and CDR2 SASEGT. The CDR3 sequence is 17 residues long. V was trimmed by 2 bases and J by 3 bases, leaving 19 bases between them. CDR3 region: CASSEMSWGLAEETQYF. The CDR3 region has the DNA TGTGCCAGCAGTGAAATGAGTTGGGGGCTAGCGGAAGAGACCCAGTACTTC.

The rearrangement joins TRBV24-1 to TRBJ2-1; 9 nucleotides agree with TRBD2. V lost 10 bases and J lost 10; bases outside the gene matches: 10. This CDR3 spans 13 amino acids. The germline gives CDR1 KGHDR, CDR2 SFDVKD. In DNA form, the CDR3 reads TGTGCCACGCAGCGGGAGGCGATCCAAGAGCAGTTCTTC. Translated, it gives CATQREAIQEQFF.

The chain is built from TRBV6-6 and TRBJ1-2; TRBD1 matches 9 bases. The germline CDR1 and CDR2 sequences are MNHNY and SVGAGI (reference sequence). The CDR3 length is 13 residues. The V segment lost 6 bases and the J segment 6 bases; nucleotides outside the gene matches: 5. This CDR3 reads CASSPGTGNGYTF. Here the CDR3 DNA reads TGTGCCAGCAGCCCCGGGACAGGGAATGGCTACACCTTC.

The rearrangement joins TRBV19 to TRBJ2-2, with 8 positions matching TRBD2. Germline CDR1 is LNHDA and CDR2 is SQIVND (reference sequence). CDR3 length: 15 amino acids. Trimming at V came to 3 bases and at J to 7 bases, leaving 7 bases not matched to a gene. The CDR3 DNA reads TGTGCCAGTAGTATGGCGGGGGGCGAGGTCGGGGAGCTGTTTTTT. This encodes CASSMAGGEVGELFF.

This clone occurred a few times. The J gene is TRBJ2-7, the V gene TRBV27; the D gene is possibly TRBD2 (6 bases). CDR1 is MNHEY, CDR2 SMNVEV, per germline (reference sequence). The CDR3 runs 14 residues. V was cut by 4 bases and J by 6 bases, with 16 bases left in between. This CDR3 is CASSSGTSQAEQYF. Written as DNA, the CDR3 is TGTGCCAGCAGTTCAGGGACTTCACAGGCCGAGCAGTACTTC.

The V call is TRBV5-4, the J call TRBJ2-5; 10 bases are shared with TRBD1. This CDR3 has 16 residues. In germline, CDR1 is SGHNT, CDR2 YYREEE (reference sequence). The V and J ends lost 4 bases and 1 base, in that order; junction bases with no gene match: 7. The CDR3 DNA is TGTGCCAGCAGCCGACCCGGGACAGGGGTCCAAGAGACCCAGTACTTC. Its translation: CASSRPGTGVQETQYF.

The genes are TRBV28 and TRBJ2-3; 7 bases fit TRBD2. Germline CDR1 reads MDHEN; CDR2 reads SYDVKM. Trimming cost V 6 bases and J 3 bases; bases outside gene matches: 6. The CDR3 runs 14 residues. DNA of the CDR3: TGTGCCAGCAGGAAAGCGGGATCTACAGATACGCAGTATTTT. Translating it yields CASRKAGSTDTQYF. The whole variable domain, remainder taken from reference TRBV28 and TRBJ2-3, is DVKVTQSSRYLVKRTGEKVFLECVQDMDHENMFWYRQDPGLGLRLIYFSYDVKMKEKGDIPEGYSVSREKKERFSLILESASTNQTSMYLCASRKAGSTDTQYFGPGTRLTVL.

This chain joins TRBV6-6 and TRBJ1-5, with D possibly matching TRBD1 (6 bases). Germline-derived CDR1 and CDR2 are MNHNY and SVGAGI (reference sequence). The CDR3 has 15 residues. The ends were cut back, 2 bases at V and 0 bases at J, with 8 bases in the middle. DNA for the CDR3: TGTGCCAGCAGTTACGGGACACTTAGCAATCAGCCCCAGCATTTT. Amino acid sequence: CASSYGTLSNQPQHF.

V is TRBV19 and J is TRBJ1-1; no definite D call. The germline V gene encodes CDR1 LNHDA and CDR2 SQIVND (reference sequence). The CDR3 spans 14 residues. V shed 1 base and J shed 1 base, with 7 bases lying between them. In DNA, the CDR3 is TGTGCCAGTAGTATAGGTGGCAGGAACACTGAAGCTTTCTTT. This codes for CASSIGGRNTEAFF. The complete variable domain, with remaining parts taken from reference TRBV19 and TRBJ1-1, reads DGGITQSPKYLFRKEGQNVTLSCEQNLNHDAMYWYRQDPGQGLRLIYYSQIVNDFQKGDIAEGYSVSREKKESFPLTVTSAQKNPTAFYLCASSIGGRNTEAFFGQGTRLTVV.

This chain connects TRBV18 to TRBJ2-1; 11 nucleotides match TRBD2. The CDR3 totals 15 residues. Germline lookup yields CDR1 KGHSH and CDR2 LQKENI. With V trimmed by 5 bases and J by 3 bases, 3 bases remained unmatched. This chain's CDR3 is CASSKLAGDYNEQFF. DNA of the CDR3: TGTGCCAGCTCAAAACTAGCGGGGGACTACAATGAGCAGTTCTTC.

V usage is TRBV29-1 and J usage is TRBJ2-7, with 7 positions matching TRBD2. Unmatched junction bases numbered 3, after V lost 4 bases and J lost 6 bases. CDR3 length: 11 residues. Germline V lookup: CDR1 SQVTM, CDR2 ANQGSEA. The CDR3 spells CSVVAGVEQYF. The CDR3 DNA follows: TGCAGCGTTGTAGCGGGCGTCGAGCAGTACTTC.

This chain uses TRBV15 with TRBJ2-7, with D possibly TRBD1 on 7 matching bases. CDR3 size: 16 residues. V lost 0 bases to trimming and J lost 7 bases, with 19 bases between them. In germline, CDR1 is LNHNV, CDR2 YYDKDF (reference sequence). The CDR3 DNA reads TGTGCCACCAGCAGAGATAAGGCAGGGGGGATCTTGGAGCAGTACTTC. This codes for CATSRDKAGGILEQYF.

The count of this clone is one. The rearrangement joins TRBV7-2 to TRBJ2-3, with a possible D match to TRBD2 (6 bases). Trimming left V 5 bases short and J 2 bases short, with 17 bases between. The CDR3 extends over 16 amino acids. CDR1 is SGHTA and CDR2 is FQGNSA in the germline V gene. CDR3 loop: CASSTGTQPPTDTQYF. DNA of the CDR3: TGTGCCAGCAGCACCGGGACTCAGCCGCCCACAGATACGCAGTATTTT. Full variable domain (remainder filled in from reference TRBV7-2 and TRBJ2-3): GAGVSQSPSNKVTEKGKDVELRCDPISGHTALYWYRQSLGQGLEFLIYFQGNSAPDKSGLPSDRFSAERTGGSVSTLTIQRTQQEDSAVYLCASSTGTQPPTDTQYFGPGTRLTVL.

The J gene is TRBJ2-7, the V gene TRBV9; TRBD1 matches at 8 bases. The CDR3 loop spans 15 amino acids. With V trimmed by 4 bases and J by 5 bases, 11 bases remained unmatched. Per germline, CDR1 SGDLS and CDR2 YYNGEE. The CDR3 region has the DNA TGTGCCAGCAGCACATCCGGGACAGGAGTCGACGAGCAGTACTTC. Amino acids: CASSTSGTGVDEQYF. The variable domain in full, with the rest retrieved from reference TRBV9 and TRBJ2-7, is DSGVTQTPKHLITATGQRVTLRCSPRSGDLSVYWYQQSLDQGLQFLIQYYNGEERAKGNILERFSAQQFPDLHSELNLSSLELGDSALYFCASSTSGTGVDEQYFGPGTRLTVT.

This sequence joins TRBV7-9 and TRBJ1-2, with TRBD1 identical over 9 bases. V lost 5 bases to trimming and J lost 6 bases; unmatched junction nucleotides: 7. This CDR3 is 14 amino acids long. Germline CDR1 reads SEHNR; CDR2 reads FQNEAQ (reference sequence). The CDR3 loop reads CASSRGQGVDGYTF. The CDR3 DNA sequence: TGTGCCAGCAGCAGGGGACAGGGAGTTGATGGCTACACCTTC. Full variable domain (remainder filled in from reference TRBV7-9 and TRBJ1-2): DTGVSQNPRHKITKRGQNVTFRCDPISEHNRLYWYRQTLGQGPEFLTYFQNEAQLEKSRLLSDRFSAERPKGSFSTLEIQRTEQGDSAMYLCASSRGQGVDGYTFGSGTRLTVV.

The chain links TRBV11-2 to TRBJ2-3, with TRBD2 matching 11 bases. Germline CDR1 SGHAT, CDR2 FQNNGV. The V gene end was trimmed by 6 bases and the J gene end by 6 bases; junction bases not matched to a gene: 8. This CDR3 region has 15 residues. The CDR3 bases are TGTGCCAGCAGTATCCCCCTAGCGGGAGGTGATACGCAGTATTTT. Protein product: CASSIPLAGGDTQYF.

With respect to this clone: The same CDR3 can be traced to other DNA sequences in this sample. This chain uses TRBV6-5 with TRBJ1-1, with D maybe TRBD1 (6 bases). The CDR3 runs to 12 residues. From germline, CDR1 is MNHEY and CDR2 SVGAGI. Trimming took 7 bases from V and 5 from J, leaving 11 bases between them. Here the CDR3 reads CASTQTGTEAFF. The CDR3 DNA is TGTGCCAGCACCCAAACAGGGACTGAAGCTTTCTTT.

The V and J genes are TRBV30 and TRBJ1-3, with D unresolved. The CDR3 runs 15 residues. V lost 0 bases and J 0 bases, leaving 9 bases between the germline ends. Germline lookup yields CDR1 GTSNPN and CDR2 SVGIG (reference sequence). The CDR3 DNA reads TGTGCCTGGAGTGTCGGTATGGTCTCTGGAAACACCATATATTTT. Translating it yields CAWSVGMVSGNTIYF.

The CDR3 reads CASSRRDRVYNTEAFF. The CDR3 nucleotides read TGTGCCAGCAGCCGCCGGGACAGGGTGTACAACACTGAAGCTTTCTTT. This chain links TRBV11-1 with TRBJ1-1, with TRBD1 matching 9 bases. CDR1 and CDR2 (germline): SGHAT, FQDESV (reference sequence). The CDR3 loop spans 16 amino acids. Trimming removed 5 bases from V and 2 bases from J; junction bases left unmatched: 9. The complete variable domain, with remaining parts taken from reference TRBV11-1 and TRBJ1-1, reads EAEVAQSPRYKITEKSQAVAFWCDPISGHATLYWYRQILGQGPELLVQFQDESVVDDSQLPKDRFSAERLKGVDSTLKIQPAELGDSAMYLCASSRRDRVYNTEAFFGQGTRLTVV.